The 20 T cell receptor beta chains reported below all come from one sample, sequenced in a study of T cell responses to AZD1222 COVID-19 vaccine. Clones were sequenced by immunoSEQ multiplex PCR, and TCRdb holds only the in-frame ones, with some missing. The sample lists about 85,000 clones; roughly nine tenths were seen once. The sample here was peripheral blood, taken on day 0 of AZD1222 vaccination. The receptors were gathered from an adult in good health.

This chain joins TRBV19 and TRBJ2-5, with D maybe TRBD2 (5 bases). The CDR3 extends over 15 amino acids. Germline lookup yields CDR1 LNHDA and CDR2 SQIVND (reference sequence). Trimming took off 4 bases at V and 2 bases at J, with 14 bases between the two ends. The CDR3 protein is CASSRGGTRQETQYF. CDR3 bases: TGTGCCAGTAGTAGGGGTGGAACTAGACAAGAGACCCAGTACTTC.

This clone was counted once. The CDR3 sequence is CSVGTGATNEKLFF. As DNA, the CDR3 is TGCAGCGTGGGGACAGGGGCAACTAATGAAAAACTGTTTTTT. The chain links TRBV29-1 to TRBJ1-4, with TRBD1 matching over 10 bases. CDR1 and CDR2 (germline): SQVTM, ANQGSEA. The CDR3 sequence is 14 residues long. Trimming cost V 6 bases and J 0 bases; bases outside gene matches: 1.

The CDR3 DNA sequence: TGCAGTGCTAGTGACCCGATAAGGGGGTCGTGGTCACCCCTCCACTTT. Translation: CSASDPIRGSWSPLHF. The rearrangement uses TRBV20-1 and TRBJ1-6; the D gene is possibly TRBD1 (6 bases). This CDR3 region has 16 residues. Trimming stripped 3 bases from V and 10 bases from J, with 22 bases between. Germline assignment: CDR1 DFQATT and CDR2 SNEGSKA (reference sequence).

V usage is TRBV5-1 and J usage is TRBJ1-1; D remains ambiguous. This CDR3 spans 12 amino acids. Germline values: CDR1 SGHRS, CDR2 YFSETQ. The ends were cut back, 1 base at V and 7 bases at J, with 8 bases in the middle. CDR3 bases: TGCGCCAGCAGCTTGAGTGGAGGTGAAGCTTTCTTT. Translated, it gives CASSLSGGEAFF. Full variable domain (rest looked up from reference TRBV5-1 and TRBJ1-1): KAGVTQTPRYLIKTRGQQVTLSCSPISGHRSVSWYQQTPGQGLQFLFEYFSETQRNKGNFPGRFSGRQFSNSRSEMNVSTLELGDSALYLCASSLSGGEAFFGQGTRLTVV.

In this sample, this clone is medium-sized (0.01 to 0.1%). The rearrangement joins TRBV5-4 to TRBJ2-7; tentatively, D is TRBD2 (5 bases). Trimming left V 4 bases short and J 6 bases short, with 17 bases between. This CDR3 has 14 amino acids. Germline CDR1 SGHNT, CDR2 YYREEE (reference sequence). The CDR3 DNA follows: TGTGCCAGCAGCCCTGGCGACACCGAGGGCGAGCAGTACTTC. It translates to CASSPGDTEGEQYF.

The chain joins TRBV3-1 (or the pseudogene TRBV3-2) to TRBJ2-2; 7 bases align to TRBD2. CDR1 and CDR2 from the germline V gene are LGHDT and YNNKEL (reference sequence). The V and J ends lost 3 bases and 5 bases, in that order; junction bases with no gene match: 3. The CDR3 spans 14 residues. The CDR3 reads CASSHGEGTGELFF. The CDR3 DNA follows: TGTGCCAGCAGCCACGGGGAGGGGACCGGGGAGCTGTTTTTT.

This sequence joins TRBV24-1 and TRBJ1-2; 8 bases align to TRBD1. The germline CDR1 and CDR2 sequences are KGHDR and SFDVKD. The CDR3 runs to 15 residues. J gave up 6 bases and V 4 bases, and 9 bases lay outside the gene matches. The CDR3 is CATSDPGQGIHGYTF. The CDR3 region has the DNA TGTGCCACCAGTGACCCTGGACAGGGCATCCATGGCTACACCTTC.

The chain's CDR3 is CASSPDRSYEQYF. CDR3 nucleotides: TGTGCCAGCAGTCCGGACAGATCCTACGAGCAGTACTTC. The chain uses TRBV7-2 and TRBJ2-7; D may be TRBD1 (6 bases). Germline V gives CDR1 SGHTA, CDR2 FQGNSA. V was clipped by 6 bases and J by 1 base, with 10 bases between them. This CDR3 is 13 amino acids long.

This chain joins TRBV3-1 (or the pseudogene TRBV3-2) and TRBJ1-2; D is uncertain. The CDR3 totals 14 residues. V lost 4 bases and J lost 3, with 12 bases in between. Looked up from germline, CDR1 is LGHDT and CDR2 is YNNKEL (reference sequence). The chain's CDR3 is CASSPREPHYGYTF. In DNA, the CDR3 is TGTGCCAGCAGCCCGCGTGAACCCCACTATGGCTACACCTTC.

J is TRBJ2-7 and V is TRBV6-4; 11 bases map to TRBD1. The germline gives CDR1 MRHNA, CDR2 SNTAGT. Trimming removed 5 bases from V and 5 bases from J; junction bases left unmatched: 5. The CDR3 runs 14 residues. The CDR3 reads CASSPGQGANEQYF. For the CDR3, the DNA is TGTGCCAGCAGTCCAGGACAGGGGGCGAACGAGCAGTACTTC.

This chain connects TRBV5-5 to TRBJ1-4; D possibly corresponds to TRBD1 (5 bases). V was pared by 4 bases and J by 6 bases, with 19 bases between. The length of the CDR3 is 16 residues. Per germline, CDR1 SGHKS and CDR2 YYEKEE (reference sequence). The CDR3 protein is CASSPGTGLGDEKLFF. The CDR3 region has the DNA TGTGCCAGCAGCCCGGGGACGGGTTTAGGGGATGAAAAACTGTTTTTT.

The chain links TRBV14 to TRBJ1-1; unclear D gene. This CDR3 is built from 14 residues. From germline, CDR1 is SGHDN and CDR2 FVKESK. V was pared by 3 bases and J by 0 bases, with 8 bases between. DNA for the CDR3: TGTGCCAGCAGCCAGGGTATCGTGAACACTGAAGCTTTCTTT. Amino acid sequence: CASSQGIVNTEAFF.

The rearrangement links TRBV6-5 to TRBJ1-4; D remains unclear. CDR1 and CDR2 from the germline V gene are MNHEY and SVGAGI. Trimming cost V 5 bases and J 1 base, with 8 bases left between them. This CDR3 has 14 amino acids. The CDR3: CASSPSQTNEKLFF. The CDR3 DNA reads as TGTGCCAGCAGTCCCTCCCAAACTAATGAAAAACTGTTTTTT.

This chain links TRBV30 with TRBJ1-2, with D unclear. V shed 0 bases and J shed 8 bases, with 10 bases lying between them. The length of the CDR3 is 12 residues. Germline V gene data show CDR1 as GTSNPN and CDR2 as SVGIG (reference sequence). CDR3 residues: CAWSVLNNGYTF. The CDR3 DNA follows: TGTGCCTGGAGTGTACTAAACAACGGCTACACCTTC. The whole variable domain, remainder taken from reference TRBV30 and TRBJ1-2, is SQTIHQWPATLVQPVGSPLSLECTVEGTSNPNLYWYRQAAGRGLQLLFYSVGIGQISSEVPQNLSASRPQDRQFILSSKKLLLSDSGFYLCAWSVLNNGYTFGSGTRLTVV.

This sequence joins TRBV2 and TRBJ1-2; no reliable D call. The CDR3 spans 12 residues. Deletions cut 0 bases from V and 7 bases from J, with 6 bases between. The germline gives CDR1 SNHLY, CDR2 FYNNEI. The CDR3 reads CASSEAPSGYTF. The CDR3 coding sequence is TGTGCCAGCAGTGAAGCCCCTAGTGGCTACACCTTC.

The chain joins TRBV9 to TRBJ2-1, with 16 bases matching TRBD2. The CDR3 sequence is 16 residues long. V dropped 3 bases and J dropped 6; count of bases not matched to a gene: 3. CDR1 is SGDLS and CDR2 is YYNGEE in the germline V gene. Here the CDR3 DNA reads TGTGCCAGCAGCGGAGGGACTAGCGGGAGGGGCAATGAGCAGTTCTTC. Translation gives CASSGGTSGRGNEQFF.

This chain connects TRBV11-2 to TRBJ2-2; TRBD2 is a possible D gene (6 bases). The CDR3 runs 14 residues. Germline CDR1 is SGHAT and CDR2 is FQNNGV. V was cut by 0 bases and J by 7 bases, with 9 bases left in between. CDR3 in amino acids: CASSLDRDFGELFF. The CDR3 region has the DNA TGTGCCAGCAGCTTAGACAGGGACTTCGGGGAGCTGTTTTTT.

The DNA for the CDR3 is TGTGCCAGCAGCGCCCGACTTGATGAAGCTTTCTTT. Protein: CASSARLDEAFF. J is TRBJ1-1 and V is TRBV7-2; D call uncertain. Trimming left V 5 bases short and J 7 bases short, with 11 bases between. This CDR3 is built from 12 residues. Germline loops: CDR1 SGHTA, CDR2 FQGNSA.

This clone appeared once. This chain joins TRBV7-8 and TRBJ2-2; D uncertain. The V gene lost 2 bases and the J gene lost 1 base, with 5 bases spanning the gap. Germline-derived CDR1 and CDR2 are SGHVS and FQNEAQ. The length of the CDR3 is 14 residues. CDR3 coding DNA: TGTGCCAGCAGCTTATTGGGGAACACCGGGGAGCTGTTTTTT. Translation gives CASSLLGNTGELFF.

The V call is TRBV2, the J call TRBJ1-1; 8 bases match TRBD1. J lost 8 bases, V lost 3 bases, and 8 bases had no gene match. The CDR3 runs 14 residues. Germline values: CDR1 SNHLY, CDR2 FYNNEI. The CDR3 region has the DNA TGTGCCAGCAGTGACAGGGGGCTTATTACCGAAGCTTTCTTT. It codes for CASSDRGLITEAFF.